This TCR beta chain was identified in a study of blood T cells in healthy people across ages. Study conclusions and caveats: It was found that TCR beta diversity correlated strongly with the percentage of naive T cells. More naive CD4+ cells and higher diversity marked long-lived donors relative to aged donors.

Alongside a J-beta primer mix, a sample-barcoded 5' primer served in a second PCR lasting about 7 to 12 cycles. TCRdb processed the 5' RACE reads anew with MiXCR; each CDR3 protein has one entry. The sample has roughly 1,500,000 distinct CDR3 sequences; about 31% are singletons. This clonotype was seen once. The target antigen is unknown. Per germline, CDR1 MNHEY and CDR2 SVGAGI. After removal of 0 bases from V and 12 bases from J, the junction contained 5 bases not matched to a gene. This CDR3 is 13 amino acids long. Extracted total RNA amounted to at least 5.5 micrograms for each sample. V usage is TRBV6-5 and J usage is TRBJ2-5; 9 bases map to TRBD1. This clonotype originated in a woman in her twenties or thirties in good health. The sequencing input was blood. The CDR3 DNA follows: TGTGCCAGCAGTTACTCGAACCGGGACAGGGAGTACTTC. Protein: CASSYSNRDREYF.